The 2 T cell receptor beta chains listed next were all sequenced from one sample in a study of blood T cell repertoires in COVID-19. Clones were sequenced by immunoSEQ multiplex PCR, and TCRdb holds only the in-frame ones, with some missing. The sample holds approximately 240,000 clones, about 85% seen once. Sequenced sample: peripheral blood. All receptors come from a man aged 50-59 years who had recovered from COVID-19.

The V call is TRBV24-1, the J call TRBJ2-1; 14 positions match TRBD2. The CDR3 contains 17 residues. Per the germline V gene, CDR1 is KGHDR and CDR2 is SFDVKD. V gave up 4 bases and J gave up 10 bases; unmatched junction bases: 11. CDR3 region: CATSDGLTSGRAREQFF. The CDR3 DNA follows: TGTGCCACCAGTGACGGACTGACTAGCGGGAGGGCCAGAGAGCAGTTCTTC.

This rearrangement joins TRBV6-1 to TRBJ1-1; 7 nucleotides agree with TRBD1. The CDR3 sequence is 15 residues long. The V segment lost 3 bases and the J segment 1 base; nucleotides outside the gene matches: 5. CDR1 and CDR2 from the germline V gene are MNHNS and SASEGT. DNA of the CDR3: TGTGCCAGCAGTGAGGGGACAGAACGGAACACTGAAGCTTTCTTT. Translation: CASSEGTERNTEAFF.